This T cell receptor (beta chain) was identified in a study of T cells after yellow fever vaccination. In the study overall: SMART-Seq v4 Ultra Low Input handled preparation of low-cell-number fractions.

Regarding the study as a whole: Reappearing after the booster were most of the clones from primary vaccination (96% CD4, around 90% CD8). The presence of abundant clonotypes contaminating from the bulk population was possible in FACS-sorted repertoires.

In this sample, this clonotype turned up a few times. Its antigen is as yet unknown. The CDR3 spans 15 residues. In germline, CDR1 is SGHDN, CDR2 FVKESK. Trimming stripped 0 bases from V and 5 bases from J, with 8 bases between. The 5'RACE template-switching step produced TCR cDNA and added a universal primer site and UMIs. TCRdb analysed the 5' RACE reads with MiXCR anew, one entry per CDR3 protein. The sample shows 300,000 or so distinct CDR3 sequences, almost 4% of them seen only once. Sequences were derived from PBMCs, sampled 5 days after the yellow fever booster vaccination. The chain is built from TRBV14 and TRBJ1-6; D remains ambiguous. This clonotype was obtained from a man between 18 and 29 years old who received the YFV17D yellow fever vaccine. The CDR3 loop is CASSQESGNNSPLHF. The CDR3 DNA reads TGTGCCAGCAGCCAAGAAAGCGGGAATAATTCACCCCTCCACTTT.